This entry lists 28 T cell receptor beta chains sequenced from one sample in a study of T cell clonality in common variable immunodeficiency. Study-level results: In common variable immunodeficiency, TCR beta chains reportedly carried fewer deletions and N-nucleotide insertions.

Profiling relied on immunoSEQ multiplex PCR, and the TCRdb table lists in-frame clones only, not all of them. The table lists 15,000 to 20,000 clones, with no singletons. These receptors' antigens are unknown. Sequenced material: peripheral blood mononuclear cells. Source of these receptors: a human donor with common variable immunodeficiency.

In this sample, this clone turned up a few times. Sequencing ends 3 residues short of the CDR3 end; the germline J gene provides the rest. This sequence joins TRBV7-3 and TRBJ2-5, with 8 bases aligning to TRBD2. CDR1 SGHTA and CDR2 FQGTGA come from the germline V gene. The trim removed 2 bases at V and 4 bases at J, leaving 6 bases unmatched. The CDR3 contains 15 residues. The DNA read from the CDR3 is TGTGCCAGCAGCTTAGCGGGGGGAGGGAGAGAGACC. Translating it yields CASSLAGGGRET. The complete CDR3 sequence is CASSLAGGGRETQYF.

This clone was seen repeatedly, ten times or more. The sequenced fragment ends 3 residues before the CDR3 boundary, so the rest is inferred from the germline J gene. The rearrangement uses TRBV20-1 and TRBJ1-3; 8 bases map to TRBD1. Germline CDR1 DFQATT, CDR2 SNEGSKA (reference sequence). J gave up 1 base and V 3 bases, and 5 bases lay outside the gene matches. The CDR3 is 15 amino acids. The CDR3 spells CSASAGGASGNTIYF. Incomplete CDR3 DNA: TGCAGTGCTAGCGCAGGGGGCGCGTCTGGAAACACC.

This clone showed up many times. Coverage ceases 3 residues before the CDR3 finishes, and the germline J gene fills in the end. This chain links TRBV30 with TRBJ2-4; D may be TRBD2 (5 bases). The CDR3 length is 13 residues. Trimming took off 3 bases at V and 7 bases at J, with 13 bases between the two ends. The germline V gene has CDR1 GTSNPN and CDR2 SVGIG (reference sequence). CDR3: CAWSQAAFNIQYF. The CDR3 DNA, read in part, is TGTGCCTGGAGCCAAGCGGCTTTTAACATT.

The table lists this clone with many counts. The missing CDR3 end, 3 residues past where the read stops, is filled in from the germline J gene. This rearrangement joins TRBV5-4 to TRBJ2-2, with 9 bases aligning to TRBD1. The trim removed 5 bases at V and 6 bases at J, leaving 11 bases unmatched. The CDR3 runs 16 residues. Germline V gives CDR1 SGHNT, CDR2 YYREEE (reference sequence). The DNA read from the CDR3 is TGTGCCAGCAGTCGGGACAGGGAACTGGGCGCCGGGGAG. Translated: CASSRDRELGAGE. The whole CDR3 is CASSRDRELGAGELFF. Using reference TRBV5-4 and TRBJ2-2 for the parts outside the CDR3, the full variable domain is ETGVTQSPTHLIKTRGQQVTLRCSSQSGHNTVSWYQQALGQGPQFIFQYYREEENGRGNFPPRFSGLQFPNYSSELNVNALELDDSALYLCASSRDRELGAGELFFGEGSRLTVL.

This clone was picked up a small number of times. The sequenced fragment ends 3 residues before the CDR3 boundary, so the rest is inferred from the germline J gene. The chain recombines TRBV7-2 with TRBJ1-1; tentatively, D is TRBD1 (6 bases). Germline V gene sequence: CDR1 SGHTA, CDR2 FQGNSA. Trimming stripped 7 bases from V and 0 bases from J, with 12 bases between. The CDR3 is 14 amino acids. Partial CDR3 DNA: TGTGCCAGCAACGCACAGGGATTGAACACTGAA. Translating gives CASNAQGLNTE. In full, the CDR3 is CASNAQGLNTEAFF.

In its sample, this clone was seen a few times. The read halts 3 residues ahead of the CDR3 end, with the missing end drawn from the germline J gene. The chain carries TRBV18 and TRBJ2-2; possibly TRBD2 for D (6 bases). Trimming took 6 bases from V and 2 from J, leaving 10 bases between them. The length of the CDR3 is 14 residues. Germline values: CDR1 KGHSH, CDR2 LQKENI. CDR3 DNA (partial): TGTGCCAGCTCCCTTAGCGGTAACACCGGGGAG. It yields the protein CASSLSGNTGE. The CDR3 as a whole reads CASSLSGNTGELFF. The whole variable domain, remainder taken from reference TRBV18 and TRBJ2-2, is NAGVMQNPRHLVRRRGQEARLRCSPMKGHSHVYWYRQLPEEGLKFMVYLQKENIIDESGMPKERFSAEFPKEGPSILRIQQVVRGDSAAYFCASSLSGNTGELFFGEGSRLTVL.

This clone was recorded a few times. The read terminates 3 residues before the CDR3 end, so the remaining end is supplied by the germline J gene. The V gene is TRBV7-2, the J gene TRBJ2-7, with 12 bases aligning to TRBD2. Trimming at V came to 2 bases and at J to 4 bases, leaving 0 bases not matched to a gene. CDR3 length equals 14 residues. Germline V gene sequence: CDR1 SGHTA, CDR2 FQGNSA. The CDR3 is CASSLLAGGYEQYF. The sequenced CDR3 bases are TGTGCCAGCAGCTTACTAGCGGGAGGGTACGAG.

In its sample, this clone was seen many times. The read finishes 3 residues shy of the CDR3 end, and the germline J gene is used to complete it. The chain joins TRBV7-8 to TRBJ2-3; a possible D gene is TRBD2 (6 bases). The CDR3 runs 13 residues. The ends were cut back, 8 bases at V and 2 bases at J, with 11 bases in the middle. Germline CDR1 and CDR2: SGHVS and FQNEAQ. The CDR3 reads CASQGLLTDTQYF. Partial CDR3 DNA: TGTGCCAGCCAGGGACTTCTCACAGATACG.

As to this clone: The sequence runs out 3 residues before the end of the CDR3; the remainder is reconstructed from the germline J gene. V gene TRBV18 combines with J gene TRBJ1-5; a weak D match, TRBD1 (5 bases). V lost 3 bases and J 6 bases, leaving 21 bases between the germline ends. This CDR3 comprises 17 residues. Germline loops: CDR1 KGHSH, CDR2 LQKENI. The part of the CDR3 DNA that was read is TGTGCCAGCTCACCTCCCCGGGCCCCAGGACAAAGTCAGCCC. It codes for CASSPPRAPGQSQP. The CDR3 reads in full as CASSPPRAPGQSQPQHF.

As for this clone: The read ends 3 residues shy of where the CDR3 ends; the end is completed using the germline J gene. The chain joins TRBV5-1 to TRBJ2-5; 7 bases align to TRBD2. The J segment lost 4 bases and the V segment lost 4 bases, leaving 4 bases of the junction unmatched. CDR1 is SGHRS and CDR2 is YFSETQ in the germline V gene. The CDR3 runs 13 residues. The covered CDR3 bases are TGCGCCAGCAGCGCCGGACTAGGAGAGACC. It encodes CASSAGLGET. The whole CDR3 protein reads CASSAGLGETQYF. Full variable domain (rest looked up from reference TRBV5-1 and TRBJ2-5): KAGVTQTPRYLIKTRGQQVTLSCSPISGHRSVSWYQQTPGQGLQFLFEYFSETQRNKGNFPGRFSGRQFSNSRSEMNVSTLELGDSALYLCASSAGLGETQYFGPGTRLLVL.

This clone was found many times. The DNA ends 3 residues before the CDR3 does, and the rest of the CDR3 is filled in from the germline J gene. The chain is built from TRBV5-4 and TRBJ2-1, with D maybe TRBD1 (6 bases). V lost 5 bases to trimming and J lost 5 bases, with 11 bases between them. This CDR3 comprises 13 residues. Germline CDR1 and CDR2: SGHNT and YYREEE (reference sequence). CDR3 sequence reads: CASREGQNNEQFF. Incomplete CDR3 DNA: TGTGCCAGCAGAGAGGGACAAAACAATGAG.

On this clone: The DNA ends 3 residues before the CDR3 does, and the rest of the CDR3 is filled in from the germline J gene. This chain uses TRBV19 with TRBJ1-5; D perhaps matches TRBD1 (6 bases). This CDR3 comprises 14 residues. CDR1 is LNHDA and CDR2 is SQIVND in the germline V gene (reference sequence). With 6 bases removed from V and 5 bases from J, the gap between germline ends came to 14 bases. The CDR3: CASRETGGYQPQHF. CDR3 DNA (partial): TGTGCCAGTAGGGAGACAGGTGGATATCAGCCC.

This clone was seen more than once but under ten times. The read falls 3 residues short of the CDR3 end, and the missing part is taken from the germline J gene. The chain carries TRBV10-2 and TRBJ2-7; 8 bases align to TRBD2. The J segment lost 3 bases and the V segment lost 6 bases, leaving 7 bases of the junction unmatched. Per germline, CDR1 WSHSY and CDR2 SAAADI. This CDR3 comprises 14 residues. Incomplete CDR3 DNA: TGCGCCAGCAGCCGCCGGGCGGGAGGCTACGAG. Its translation is CASSRRAGGYE. The CDR3, in full, reads CASSRRAGGYEQYF.

This clone was detected only a few times. The CDR3 end lies 3 residues beyond the end of the read and is filled in from the germline J gene. J is TRBJ1-2 and V is TRBV19; D gene ambiguous. The CDR3 spans 12 residues. Germline CDR1 LNHDA, CDR2 SQIVND (reference sequence). The CDR3 sequence: CASSIGSRGYTF. The part of the CDR3 DNA that was read is TGTGCCAGTAGTATAGGGTCGCGCGGC. Filled out from reference TRBV19 and TRBJ1-2, the complete variable domain reads DGGITQSPKYLFRKEGQNVTLSCEQNLNHDAMYWYRQDPGQGLRLIYYSQIVNDFQKGDIAEGYSVSREKKESFPLTVTSAQKNPTAFYLCASSIGSRGYTFGSGTRLTVV.

The sample holds many counts of this clone. The read gets to within 3 residues of the CDR3 end, and the germline J gene fills in the rest. The chain is built from TRBV6-2 or TRBV6-3 and TRBJ2-7; the match to TRBD2 covers 10 bases. The CDR3 has 17 residues. Germline trimming cut 0 bases from V and 1 base from J; bases unmatched to any gene: 6. In germline, CDR1 is MNHEY, CDR2 SVGEGT. This CDR3 reads CASSYSFRTSGSYEQYF. The CDR3 bases that were read are TGTGCCAGCAGTTACTCATTCCGGACTAGCGGTTCCTACGAG.

This clone is categorized as large. Its ends do not fully match the called genes, so a read error is possible. Read sequence stops 3 residues before the CDR3 end, and the germline J gene provides the missing end. The V gene is TRBV2, the J gene TRBJ2-2; 12 nucleotides align to TRBD2. This CDR3 is 19 amino acids long. Per germline, CDR1 SNHLY and CDR2 FYNNEI. The CDR3 loop is CASREAGPGLAGFLGELFF. CDR3 bases read: TGTGCCAGCAGGGAAGCGGGGCCGGGACTAGCGGGTTTTCTAGGGGAG.

This clone was recorded at least ten times. The read falls 3 residues short of the CDR3 end, and the missing part is taken from the germline J gene. The gene calls are TRBV14 and TRBJ1-1, with 10 bases matching TRBD1. Per the germline V gene, CDR1 is SGHDN and CDR2 is FVKESK. V was clipped by 5 bases and J by 6 bases; unmatched bases: 3. The CDR3 totals 13 residues. The CDR3 DNA, read in part, is TGTGCCAGCAGCAGACAGGGGGCCGCTGAA. It yields the protein CASSRQGAAE. The whole CDR3 reads CASSRQGAAEAFF.

This clone was seen repeatedly, ten times or more. The DNA ends 3 residues before the CDR3 does, and the rest of the CDR3 is filled in from the germline J gene. The gene calls are TRBV9 and TRBJ1-6; 7 nucleotides match TRBD1. V was clipped by 0 bases and J by 9 bases; unmatched bases: 0. This CDR3 contains 13 residues. Germline V gives CDR1 SGDLS, CDR2 YYNGEE. The sequenced part of the CDR3 DNA is TGTGCCAGCAGCGTAGAGGGGGCTTCACCC. Translation: CASSVEGASP. In full, the CDR3 reads CASSVEGASPLHF.

In regard to this clone: The sequence runs out 3 residues before the end of the CDR3; the remainder is reconstructed from the germline J gene. This chain connects TRBV7-2 to TRBJ1-2; unclear D gene. The CDR3 spans 13 residues. Germline V gene sequence: CDR1 SGHTA, CDR2 FQGNSA. Trimming pared 5 bases from V and 6 bases from J, leaving 13 bases between. CDR3 DNA, as far as it was read: TGTGCCAGCAGCCTAGAATCCCAGAATGGC. Encoded protein: CASSLESQNG. The complete CDR3 reads CASSLESQNGYTF.

This clone was counted at least ten times. The read falls 3 residues short of the CDR3 end, and the missing part is taken from the germline J gene. The chain carries TRBV18 and TRBJ1-1, with a possible D match to TRBD1 (5 bases). Per germline, CDR1 KGHSH and CDR2 LQKENI. The CDR3 is 13 residues long. This CDR3 is CASSPPRQGRAFF. CDR3 DNA (partial): TGTGCCAGCTCACCACCTAGGCAGGGTCGC.

A word on this clone: The read ends 3 residues early relative to the CDR3; the germline J gene fills the gap. The J gene is TRBJ1-2, the V gene TRBV5-1; TRBD1 matches 8 bases. The CDR3 totals 15 residues. Germline trimming cut 1 base from V and 5 bases from J; bases unmatched to any gene: 7. Germline assignment: CDR1 SGHRS and CDR2 YFSETQ. The CDR3 protein is CASSLYETGAYGYTF. The CDR3 bases that were read are TGCGCCAGCAGCTTGTACGAGACAGGGGCTTATGGC.

This clone was counted at least ten times. The read gets to within 3 residues of the CDR3 end, and the germline J gene fills in the rest. V gene TRBV18 combines with J gene TRBJ1-1; 8 bases align to TRBD1. With 5 bases clipped from V and 1 base from J, the junction kept 6 bases outside the gene matches. Looked up from germline, CDR1 is KGHSH and CDR2 is LQKENI. The CDR3 runs to 15 residues. CDR3 DNA, as far as it was read: TGTGCCAGCTCAGGCTTGGGACAGGCGAACACTGAA. It yields the protein CASSGLGQANTE. The full CDR3 reads CASSGLGQANTEAFF.

This clone was seen a handful of times. Partial CDR3 DNA: TGTGCCAGCACCCGTACAGGGATGAACACTGAA. Protein: CASTRTGMNTE. The complete CDR3 reads CASTRTGMNTEAFF. The chain is built from TRBV7-2 and TRBJ1-1; possibly TRBD1 for D (6 bases). The read is 3 residues too short to cover the CDR3 end, so that end is filled in from the germline J gene. This CDR3 has 14 amino acids. Germline lookup yields CDR1 SGHTA and CDR2 FQGNSA. V gave up 7 bases and J gave up 0 bases, with 12 bases separating them.

For this clone: The read is 3 residues too short to cover the CDR3 end, so that end is filled in from the germline J gene. V gene TRBV7-9 combines with J gene TRBJ1-6; unclear D gene. Germline V gives CDR1 SEHNR, CDR2 FQNEAQ (reference sequence). This CDR3 spans 14 amino acids. Trimming cost V 1 base and J 7 bases, with 8 bases left between them. CDR3 sequence reads: CASSLEQLNSPLHF. CDR3 DNA, as far as it was read: TGTGCCAGCAGCTTAGAACAATTAAATTCACCC.

This clone was observed many times. Read data end 3 residues before the CDR3 end; the end is taken from the germline J gene. The chain recombines TRBV7-2 with TRBJ2-5, with 7 bases aligning to TRBD2. CDR3 length: 14 amino acids. V dropped 1 base and J dropped 5; count of bases not matched to a gene: 4. Germline V gene sequence: CDR1 SGHTA, CDR2 FQGNSA. The CDR3 region is CASSLGRESETQYF. The DNA read from the CDR3 is TGTGCCAGCAGCTTAGGGCGGGAGTCGGAGACC.

This clone was seen a few times. The read terminates 3 residues before the CDR3 end, so the remaining end is supplied by the germline J gene. The chain carries TRBV11-2 and TRBJ2-7; 7 bases agree with TRBD1. J lost 0 bases, V lost 4 bases, and 6 bases had no gene match. The V gene's germline CDR1 is SGHAT and CDR2 FQNNGV. This CDR3 has 15 residues. The sequenced part of the CDR3 DNA is TGTGCCAGCAGCTCTAGTTCAGGGGGCTCCTACGAG. It specifies CASSSSSGGSYE. From start to end, the CDR3 is CASSSSSGGSYEQYF.

Turning to this clone: The missing CDR3 end, 3 residues past where the read stops, is filled in from the germline J gene. J is TRBJ2-1 and V is TRBV7-9; D is unclear. The germline gives CDR1 SEHNR, CDR2 FQNEAQ (reference sequence). V lost 5 bases and J lost 8, with 13 bases in between. This CDR3 region has 13 residues. The CDR3 loop reads CASSRTGRDEQFF. Partial CDR3 DNA: TGTGCCAGCAGCCGTACTGGTAGGGATGAG.

Relative to its sample, this clone is large. The DNA ends 3 residues before the CDR3 does, and the rest of the CDR3 is filled in from the germline J gene. This chain connects TRBV11-2 to TRBJ2-7; 10 positions agree with TRBD2. CDR1 and CDR2 from the germline V gene are SGHAT and FQNNGV. Germline trimming cut 5 bases from V and 6 bases from J; bases unmatched to any gene: 7. This CDR3 comprises 14 residues. Incomplete CDR3 DNA: TGTGCCAGCAGCGCCGGGACTAGCGTCTTCGAG. It encodes CASSAGTSVFE. The whole CDR3 protein reads CASSAGTSVFEQYF.